This is a list of T cell receptor beta chains from one sample in a study of T cell responses to AZD1222 COVID-19 vaccine. Libraries were prepared by immunoSEQ multiplex PCR; TCRdb keeps only in-frame clonotypes and omits some of them. Counted here are about 120,000 clones, 90% to 95% occurring once; the ten biggest clones make up 4% to 6%. Here the sequenced sample was peripheral blood, taken 28 days after the second AZD1222 dose. The receptors were sampled from an adult who received the AZD1222 COVID-19 vaccine. CDR3s include the opening cysteine and the closing phenylalanine or tryptophan. D genes are given only for firm matches. Where a row states a size, it is once, few, many or the class of an expanded clone; other rows omit it.

d_gene: .
j_gene: TRBJ2-7
v_gene: TRBV27
abundance: .
CDR3aa: CASSLSRVYEQYF
CDR3nt: TGTGCCAGCAGTTTAAGCAGGGTCTACGAGCAGTACTTC

d_gene: .
j_gene: TRBJ1-2
v_gene: TRBV6-5
abundance: .
CDR3aa: CASSRPEQGSVGYTF
CDR3nt: TGTGCCAGCAGTCGCCCGGAACAGGGAAGTGTTGGCTACACCTTC

d_gene: .
j_gene: TRBJ1-2
v_gene: TRBV3-1/TRBV3-2
abundance: .
CDR3aa: CASSQEGQPNYGYTF
CDR3nt: TGTGCCAGCAGCCAAGAGGGACAACCGAACTATGGCTACACCTTC

d_gene: .
j_gene: TRBJ2-7
v_gene: TRBV2
abundance: .
CDR3aa: CASSIQGGEQYF
CDR3nt: TGTGCCAGCAGTATACAGGGTGGCGAGCAGTACTTC

d_gene: TRBD1
j_gene: TRBJ1-2
v_gene: TRBV6-5
abundance: .
CDR3aa: CASRTGTGVDGYTF
CDR3nt: TGTGCCAGCAGAACCGGGACAGGGGTGGATGGCTACACCTTC

d_gene: .
j_gene: TRBJ1-6
v_gene: TRBV5-5
abundance: .
CDR3aa: CASSLYGRVEYNSPLHF
CDR3nt: TGTGCCAGCAGCTTGTATGGTCGGGTTGAATATAATTCACCCCTCCACTTT

d_gene: .
j_gene: TRBJ2-1
v_gene: TRBV27
abundance: .
CDR3aa: CASSPRGPYNEQFF
CDR3nt: TGTGCCAGCAGCCCCCGGGGGCCGTACAATGAGCAGTTCTTC

d_gene: TRBD1
j_gene: TRBJ1-6
v_gene: TRBV6-2/TRBV6-3
abundance: .
CDR3aa: CASSKTGTGSSPLHF
CDR3nt: TGTGCCAGCAGTAAAACCGGGACAGGGTCTTCACCCCTCCACTTT

d_gene: .
j_gene: TRBJ1-5
v_gene: TRBV10-3
abundance: .
CDR3aa: CAISSLWEGVGNQPQHF
CDR3nt: TGTGCCATCAGTTCACTATGGGAGGGGGTAGGCAATCAGCCCCAGCATTTT

d_gene: TRBD2
j_gene: TRBJ2-7
v_gene: TRBV6-2/TRBV6-3
abundance: .
CDR3aa: CASSALAGVSEQYF
CDR3nt: TGTGCCAGCAGTGCACTAGCGGGAGTTTCCGAGCAGTACTTC

d_gene: .
j_gene: TRBJ1-2
v_gene: TRBV4-1
abundance: .
CDR3aa: CASSLEQAHPPYAF
CDR3nt: TGCGCCAGCAGTCTAGAACAGGCCCATCCACCTTACGCCTTC

d_gene: TRBD1
j_gene: TRBJ1-5
v_gene: TRBV19
abundance: once
CDR3aa: CASSIKGQGGQPQHF
CDR3nt: TGTGCCAGTAGTATAAAGGGACAGGGTGGTCAGCCCCAGCATTTT

d_gene: .
j_gene: TRBJ1-2
v_gene: TRBV9
abundance: .
CDR3aa: CASSVSPGDNYGYTF
CDR3nt: TGTGCCAGCAGCGTATCCCCGGGAGATAACTATGGCTACACCTTC

d_gene: .
j_gene: TRBJ1-2
v_gene: TRBV12-3/TRBV12-4
abundance: .
CDR3aa: CASSLQGFGYTF
CDR3nt: TGTGCCAGCAGCTTACAGGGATTTGGCTACACCTTC

d_gene: TRBD2
j_gene: TRBJ2-1
v_gene: TRBV10-3
abundance: .
CDR3aa: CAIRGTSGGDNEQFF
CDR3nt: TGTGCCATCAGGGGAACTAGCGGGGGGGACAATGAGCAGTTCTTC

d_gene: .
j_gene: TRBJ1-1
v_gene: TRBV5-1
abundance: .
CDR3aa: CASSLGAMNTEAFF
CDR3nt: TGCGCCAGCAGCTTGGGTGCGATGAACACTGAAGCTTTCTTT

d_gene: .
j_gene: TRBJ2-1
v_gene: TRBV19
abundance: .
CDR3aa: CASSYGIPYNEQFF
CDR3nt: TGTGCCAGTAGCTACGGGATCCCCTACAATGAGCAGTTCTTC